This T cell receptor (beta chain) was identified during a study of T cells after yellow fever vaccination. Study-wide points: Of the clonotypes, a small share occurred in both CD4 and CD8 compartments.

TCRdb re-called the 5' RACE reads with MiXCR, one entry per CDR3 protein. Counted here are 500,000 to 550,000 distinct CDR3 sequences, just over 20% occurring once; the ten biggest clones make up approximately 16%. About this clonotype itself: What it binds is unknown.

The CDR3 has 12 amino acids. J gave up 4 bases and V 3 bases, and 3 bases lay outside the gene matches. In germline, CDR1 is DFQATT, CDR2 SNEGSKA (reference sequence). Sequences were derived from PBMCs, sampled 21 days after the first yellow fever vaccination. The genes are TRBV20-1 and TRBJ2-7, with TRBD2 matching over 7 bases. The receptor comes from a man younger than 35 who received the YFV17D yellow fever vaccine. The CDR3 spells CSASRRGYEQYF. CDR3 nucleotides: TGCAGTGCTAGCCGGCGGGGGTACGAGCAGTACTTC.